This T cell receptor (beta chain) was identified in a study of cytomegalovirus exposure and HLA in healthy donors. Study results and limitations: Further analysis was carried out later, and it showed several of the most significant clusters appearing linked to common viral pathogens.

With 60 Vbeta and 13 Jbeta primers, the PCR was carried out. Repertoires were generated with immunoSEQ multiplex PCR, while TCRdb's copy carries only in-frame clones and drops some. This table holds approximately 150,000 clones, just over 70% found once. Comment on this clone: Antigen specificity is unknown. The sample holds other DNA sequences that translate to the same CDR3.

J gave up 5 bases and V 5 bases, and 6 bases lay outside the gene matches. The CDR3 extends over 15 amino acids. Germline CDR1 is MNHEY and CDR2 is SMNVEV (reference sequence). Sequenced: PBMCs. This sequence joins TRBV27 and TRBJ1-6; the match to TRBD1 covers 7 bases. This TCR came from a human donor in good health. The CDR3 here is CASSPRTGDNSPLHF. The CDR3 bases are TGTGCCAGCAGTCCCCGGACAGGAGATAATTCACCCCTCCACTTT.